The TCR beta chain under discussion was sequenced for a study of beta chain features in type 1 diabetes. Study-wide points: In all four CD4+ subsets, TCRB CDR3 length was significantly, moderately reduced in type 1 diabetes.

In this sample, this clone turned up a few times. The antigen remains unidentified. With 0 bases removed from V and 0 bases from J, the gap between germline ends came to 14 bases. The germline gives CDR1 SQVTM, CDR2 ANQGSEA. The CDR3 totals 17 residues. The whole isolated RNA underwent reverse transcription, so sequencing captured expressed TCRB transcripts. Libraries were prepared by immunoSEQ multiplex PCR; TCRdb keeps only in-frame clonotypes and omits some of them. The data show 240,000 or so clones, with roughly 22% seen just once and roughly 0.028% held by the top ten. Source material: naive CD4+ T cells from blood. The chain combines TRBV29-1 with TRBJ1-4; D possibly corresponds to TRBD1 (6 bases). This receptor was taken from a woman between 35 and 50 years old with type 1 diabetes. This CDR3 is CSVEDRGAGATNEKLFF. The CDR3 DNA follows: TGCAGCGTTGAAGATAGAGGGGCAGGGGCAACTAATGAAAAACTGTTTTTT.